This T cell receptor (beta chain) originates from a study of cytomegalovirus exposure and HLA in healthy donors. This clone was detected once. Primers: 60 Vbeta forward and 13 Jbeta reverse. Clones were sequenced by immunoSEQ multiplex PCR, and TCRdb holds only the in-frame ones, with some missing. The sample consists of more than 150,000 clones, roughly 88% of them appearing once. V was clipped by 3 bases and J by 3 bases; unmatched bases: 4. CDR1 LNHDA and CDR2 SQIVND come from the germline V gene (reference sequence). This CDR3 contains 14 residues. The rearrangement links TRBV19 to TRBJ1-2; 7 nucleotides match TRBD1. The material sequenced was PBMCs. This sequence was found in a girl aged 2 to 9 in good health and CMV-seropositive. In DNA form, the CDR3 reads TGTGCCAGTAGTATGAGACAGGGCCACTATGGCTACACCTTC. The encoded protein is CASSMRQGHYGYTF.